Given below is one TCR beta chain in context. The antigen is undetermined. The PCR made use of 60 Vbeta and 13 Jbeta primers. As handled by the study authors: Roughly 11 million of the roughly 80 million unique TCR beta chains counted in a later analysis were shared. The table came from immunoSEQ multiplex PCR; TCRdb's copy has only in-frame clones and leaves some out. Clone size and V and J calls were adopted from that table, with D and trimming inferred from the DNA. Of roughly 150,000 clones detected, 80% to 85% appear once; the ten largest clones hold less than 1.5%. This entry comes from a study of cytomegalovirus exposure and HLA in healthy donors. Whole-study results and caveats: An analysis was carried out at a later point. It showed that HLA-associated TCR beta chains were more clonally expanded than equally common non-associated chains. Highly shared variants forming one cluster were likely a sequencing artifact.

All donors participated as healthy donors of bone marrow. Germline V gene data show CDR1 as SGHDT and CDR2 as YYEEEE. The V gene end was trimmed by 3 bases and the J gene end by 5 bases; junction bases not matched to a gene: 8. The CDR3 runs 16 residues. The rearrangement joins TRBV5-6 to TRBJ1-3; 10 positions match TRBD1. This sequence originates from a female donor in good health and CMV-seronegative. Sequencing input: PBMCs. The CDR3: CASSSPGQGKRNTIYF. For the CDR3, the DNA is TGTGCCAGCAGCTCGCCGGGACAGGGGAAAAGAAACACCATATATTTT. Complete variable domain (other parts from reference TRBV5-6 and TRBJ1-3): DAGVTQSPTHLIKTRGQQVTLRCSPKSGHDTVSWYQQALGQGPQFIFQYYEEEERQRGNFPDRFSGHQFPNYSSELNVNALLLGDSALYLCASSSPGQGKRNTIYFGEGSWLTVV.